These 23 T cell receptor beta chains were sequenced from one sample in a study of T cells in Graves' hyperthyroidism and ophthalmopathy. TCR beta CDR3 regions were amplified from RNA transcripts. Carried out on the TCR CDR3, a first-round RT-PCR used the HTBI primer set. TCRdb re-derived calls from the multiplex PCR reads in MiXCR, one entry per CDR3 protein. The table has approximately 560,000 distinct CDR3 sequences, 15% to 19% seen once. The sample consisted of blood. The receptors come from a woman aged 25 to 45 with Graves' hyperthyroidism.

The CDR3 loop is CASSTGGRQNHNEQFF. DNA for the CDR3: TGTGCCAGCAGTACCGGTGGCAGGCAGAACCACAATGAGCAGTTCTTC. The genes are TRBV6-1 and TRBJ2-1, with no clear D. The length of the CDR3 is 16 residues. Germline V gene lookup returns CDR1 MNHNS and CDR2 SASEGT. V was cut by 5 bases and J by 5 bases, with 19 bases left in between.

This clonotype was seen at least ten times. V gene TRBV27 combines with J gene TRBJ2-7; 8 bases match TRBD2. V gave up 11 bases and J gave up 4 bases; unmatched junction bases: 7. The CDR3 runs to 12 residues. The germline V gene has CDR1 MNHEY and CDR2 SMNVEV (reference sequence). The CDR3 protein is CAAGGGRYEQYF. The CDR3 DNA sequence: TGTGCCGCCGGGGGGGGGCGGTACGAGCAGTACTTC.

This clonotype was seen repeatedly, ten times or more. V and J are TRBV28 and TRBJ2-1; D is undetermined. With 3 bases removed from V and 8 bases from J, the gap between germline ends came to 14 bases. This CDR3 has 14 amino acids. The germline V gene encodes CDR1 MDHEN and CDR2 SYDVKM. The chain's CDR3 is CASSFAPTRDEQFF. DNA for the CDR3: TGTGCCAGCAGTTTCGCTCCGACAAGGGATGAGCAGTTCTTC.

This clonotype appeared many times. The CDR3 is CASTSTLGGISNQPQHF. The CDR3 bases are TGTGCCAGCACCTCGACGCTGGGGGGGATTAGCAATCAGCCCCAGCATTTT. The chain has TRBV12-3 or TRBV12-4 and TRBJ1-5, with D maybe TRBD1 (5 bases). The CDR3 runs 17 residues. V lost 7 bases, J lost 0 bases, and 19 bases lay in between.

The V gene is TRBV4-2, the J gene TRBJ2-2; D remains unclear. The CDR3 has 14 residues. Trimming took 0 bases from V and 7 from J, leaving 9 bases between them. Germline-derived CDR1 and CDR2 are LGHNA and YNFKEQ. The DNA for the CDR3 is TGTGCCAGCAGCCAAGATCACCTCGACGGGGAGCTGTTTTTT. This gives the protein CASSQDHLDGELFF.

This clonotype was seen many times. Here the CDR3 reads CASSPDGQFIAKNIQYF. In nucleotides, the CDR3 is TGCGCCAGCAGCCCGGACGGACAGTTTATAGCCAAAAACATTCAGTACTTC. J is TRBJ2-4 and V is TRBV5-1, with D maybe TRBD1 (6 bases). Per the germline V gene, CDR1 is SGHRS and CDR2 is YFSETQ. V gave up 4 bases and J gave up 0 bases, with 17 bases separating them. The CDR3 consists of 17 residues. Full variable domain (missing parts from reference TRBV5-1 and TRBJ2-4): KAGVTQTPRYLIKTRGQQVTLSCSPISGHRSVSWYQQTPGQGLQFLFEYFSETQRNKGNFPGRFSGRQFSNSRSEMNVSTLELGDSALYLCASSPDGQFIAKNIQYFGAGTRLSVL.

This clonotype was seen repeatedly, ten times or more. The rearrangement uses TRBV6-1 and TRBJ2-2; D gene unclear. Germline values: CDR1 MNHNS, CDR2 SASEGT. The CDR3 has 16 residues. Between the trimmed V and J ends, which lost 5 bases and 3 bases, there was a span of 16 bases. This CDR3 is CASSLGSGSDTGELFF. CDR3 DNA: TGTGCCAGCAGTTTGGGGTCGGGCTCTGACACCGGGGAGCTGTTTTTT.

This clonotype was found many times. This chain joins TRBV20-1 and TRBJ1-5, with 10 positions matching TRBD1. The trim removed 1 base at V and 11 bases at J, leaving 8 bases unmatched. This CDR3 has 14 residues. Germline lookup yields CDR1 DFQATT and CDR2 SNEGSKA (reference sequence). CDR3 bases: TGCAGTGCTAGAGGAGGGACAGGGGTGGGTGCCCAGCATTTT. This codes for CSARGGTGVGAQHF.

This clonotype was counted ten times or more. This chain joins TRBV9 and TRBJ1-1; the match to TRBD1 covers 11 bases. The CDR3 consists of 17 residues. Germline trimming cut 0 bases from V and 0 bases from J; bases unmatched to any gene: 4. Germline V gene lookup returns CDR1 SGDLS and CDR2 YYNGEE. The CDR3 DNA reads as TGTGCCAGCAGCGTAGGGGGGACAGGGGGGCTGAACACTGAAGCTTTCTTT. It yields the protein CASSVGGTGGLNTEAFF.

This clonotype was detected a few times. The rearrangement links TRBV7-9 to TRBJ2-5, with TRBD1 matching 7 bases. Per germline, CDR1 SEHNR and CDR2 FQNEAQ (reference sequence). The CDR3 sequence is 14 residues long. Germline trimming cut 5 bases from V and 5 bases from J; bases unmatched to any gene: 8. The CDR3 here is CASSPDRARETQYF. CDR3 DNA sequence: TGTGCCAGCAGCCCAGACAGGGCGCGGGAGACCCAGTACTTC.

This rearrangement joins TRBV19 to TRBJ2-4; 8 bases fit TRBD2. Germline V gives CDR1 LNHDA, CDR2 SQIVND (reference sequence). The CDR3 is 14 amino acids. The trim removed 3 bases at V and 8 bases at J, leaving 6 bases unmatched. The CDR3, as DNA: TGTGCCAGTAGTATCCGGGGGGGCATTGACATTCAGTACTTC. Translated: CASSIRGGIDIQYF.

Many counts were recorded for this clonotype. The rearrangement joins TRBV3-1 to TRBJ2-3; 7 positions agree with TRBD2. The CDR3 runs 19 residues. The ends lost 2 bases at V and 2 bases at J; junction bases unmatched: 16. Per the germline V gene, CDR1 is LGHDT and CDR2 is YNNKEL (reference sequence). CDR3 amino acids: CASSQIGGREEHDTDTQYF. CDR3 bases: TGTGCCAGCAGCCAAATCGGAGGGAGGGAAGAACACGACACAGATACGCAGTATTTT.

This clonotype was detected a few times. A read error may account for a junction end that differs from germline. V usage is TRBV12-3 or TRBV12-4 and J usage is TRBJ1-1, with TRBD1 matching over 7 bases. The CDR3 has 14 amino acids. The CDR3 coding sequence is TGTGCCTGCAGATCCCAGGGGGTCGGCACTGAAGCTTTCTTT. Translated, it gives CACRSQGVGTEAFF.

This clonotype was found many times. This sequence joins TRBV12-3 or TRBV12-4 and TRBJ2-3; tentative D call: TRBD1 (5 bases). V lost 6 bases, J lost 1 base, and 14 bases lay in between. This CDR3 comprises 15 residues. DNA for the CDR3: TGTGCCAGCAGCCCCGCCAGGGTAGGCACAGATACGCAGTATTTT. Its protein product is CASSPARVGTDTQYF.

Many counts were recorded for this clonotype. The chain is built from TRBV6-5 and TRBJ2-7, with 10 nucleotides matching TRBD2. The CDR3 spans 16 residues. The J segment lost 3 bases and the V segment lost 2 bases, leaving 7 bases of the junction unmatched. Germline CDR1 is MNHEY and CDR2 is SVGAGI. This chain's CDR3 is CASSYLAGASNYEQYF. CDR3 DNA: TGTGCCAGCAGTTACCTAGCGGGAGCGTCGAACTACGAGCAGTACTTC.

For this clonotype: The CDR3 does not end in the conserved phenylalanine or tryptophan, so this is likely a read error. The chain couples TRBV4-1 to TRBJ2-7; D perhaps matches TRBD1 (6 bases). The V and J ends lost 0 bases and 0 bases respectively, with 12 bases between them. The germline CDR1 and CDR2 sequences are MGHRA and YSYEKL. This CDR3 has 16 amino acids. The CDR3, as DNA: TGCGCCAGCAGCCAAGATGGGGGCGGTAGCTCCTACGAGCAGTACCTC. It yields the protein CASSQDGGGSSYEQYL.

This chain joins TRBV6-2 or TRBV6-3 and TRBJ2-3; the D gene is possibly TRBD2 (7 bases). V gave up 6 bases and J gave up 6 bases, with 19 bases separating them. This CDR3 has 15 amino acids. Germline V gene data show CDR1 as MNHEY and CDR2 as SVGEGT. CDR3 protein: CASRGGGSPWDTQYF. The DNA of the CDR3 is TGTGCCAGCAGGGGAGGGGGTTCCCCATGGGATACGCAGTATTTT.

This clonotype was seen repeatedly, ten times or more. The J gene is TRBJ2-3, the V gene TRBV7-2, with D tentatively TRBD2 (6 bases). This CDR3 is built from 16 residues. V gave up 4 bases and J gave up 3 bases, with 17 bases separating them. Germline V gene sequence: CDR1 SGHTA, CDR2 FQGNSA. DNA for the CDR3: TGTGCCAGCAGCTCTTCCGGGACTTGGAGGACAGATACGCAGTATTTT. Translating gives CASSSSGTWRTDTQYF.

This clonotype appeared a few times. V usage is TRBV7-3 and J usage is TRBJ2-2; 9 nucleotides agree with TRBD2. The CDR3 has 18 amino acids. Germline loops: CDR1 SGHTA, CDR2 FQGTGA. Trimming took 0 bases from V and 4 from J; bases not matched to a gene: 9. CDR3 in amino acids: CASSLTGVTSGFTGELFF. For the CDR3, the DNA is TGTGCCAGCAGCTTAACGGGAGTCACTAGCGGGTTCACCGGGGAGCTGTTTTTT. Full variable domain (rest looked up from reference TRBV7-3 and TRBJ2-2): GAGVSQTPSNKVTEKGKYVELRCDPISGHTALYWYRQSLGQGPEFLIYFQGTGAADDSGLPNDRFFAVRPEGSVSTLKIQRTERGDSAVYLCASSLTGVTSGFTGELFFGEGSRLTVL.

This clonotype was recorded once. Since a much larger clone is just one base distant, this may be a read error. V is TRBV13 and J is TRBJ2-2; no firm D call. The germline CDR1 and CDR2 sequences are PRHDT and FYEKMQ (reference sequence). The CDR3 contains 12 residues. Trimming cost V 5 bases and J 6 bases, with 7 bases left between them. CDR3 sequence reads: CASSPLAGELFF. DNA of the CDR3: TGTGCCAGCAGCCCCCTCGCCGGGGAGCTGTTTTTT.

The chain links TRBV4-1 to TRBJ2-1; D is ambiguous. V was trimmed by 2 bases and J by 0 bases, leaving 11 bases between them. The germline CDR1 and CDR2 sequences are MGHRA and YSYEKL. The CDR3 is 16 residues long. The CDR3 protein is CASSQPTRSSYNEQFF. CDR3 nucleotide sequence: TGCGCCAGCAGCCAACCGACACGGTCCTCCTACAATGAGCAGTTCTTC.

This clonotype has ten or more counts. V gene TRBV5-1 combines with J gene TRBJ2-4, with D hard to call. CDR1 and CDR2 from the germline V gene are SGHRS and YFSETQ. The germline V and J ends were trimmed by 2 bases and 2 bases, with 8 bases remaining between them. The CDR3 has 14 residues. CDR3 residues: CASSFGLTKNIQYF. CDR3 nucleotides: TGCGCCAGCAGCTTCGGGTTAACCAAAAACATTCAGTACTTC.

This clonotype was recorded many times. The chain combines TRBV7-2 with TRBJ1-2; tentative D call: TRBD1 (5 bases). There are 14 residues in the CDR3. The germline gives CDR1 SGHTA, CDR2 FQGNSA. V was trimmed by 1 base and J by 2 bases, leaving 8 bases between them. CDR3 nucleotides: TGTGCCAGCAGCTTAGGTCGGGACAACTATGGCTACACCTTC. It specifies CASSLGRDNYGYTF. Complete variable domain (other parts from reference TRBV7-2 and TRBJ1-2): GAGVSQSPSNKVTEKGKDVELRCDPISGHTALYWYRQSLGQGLEFLIYFQGNSAPDKSGLPSDRFSAERTGGSVSTLTIQRTQQEDSAVYLCASSLGRDNYGYTFGSGTRLTVV.